These 24 T cell receptor beta chains share one sample of origin, sequenced in a study of blood T cell repertoires in COVID-19. The assay was immunoSEQ multiplex PCR, and TCRdb's table has in-frame clones only and misses some. The sample lists 100,000 to 110,000 clones, more than 70% occurring once. Material for sequencing was peripheral blood. Receptor source: a human donor in a cohort sampled during active COVID-19.

The V and J genes are TRBV6-5 and TRBJ2-7, with D tentatively TRBD2 (5 bases). The CDR3 is 14 amino acids. The V gene's germline CDR1 is MNHEY and CDR2 SVGAGI. The germline V and J ends were trimmed by 6 bases and 0 bases, with 12 bases remaining between them. CDR3 in amino acids: CASSPGGHSYEQYF. CDR3 bases: TGTGCCAGCAGCCCCGGAGGCCACTCCTACGAGCAGTACTTC.

This clone showed up just a few times. This chain uses TRBV6-5 with TRBJ2-7; D unclear. Germline CDR1 reads MNHEY; CDR2 reads SVGAGI. Trimming removed 9 bases from V and 0 bases from J, with 6 bases in between. This CDR3 region has 11 residues. The CDR3 spells CASESSYEQYF. For the CDR3, the DNA is TGTGCCAGTGAGAGCTCCTACGAGCAGTACTTC.

The chain recombines TRBV23-1 with TRBJ1-2; maybe TRBD1 (6 bases). TRBV23-1 is filed as an ORF, its function uncertain. The CDR3 is made up of 16 amino acids. V dropped 8 bases and J dropped 0 bases, with 19 bases sitting between them. The CDR3 DNA reads TGCGCCAGCGACTGTCGGACAGCCAGAGCTAACTATGGCTACACCTTC. This translates into CASDCRTARANYGYTF.

This rearrangement joins TRBV7-2 to TRBJ1-6; 10 positions match TRBD1. CDR1 is SGHTA, CDR2 FQGNSA, per germline. The CDR3 loop spans 15 amino acids. With 1 base clipped from V and 10 bases from J, the junction kept 4 bases outside the gene matches. The CDR3 nucleotides are TGTGCCAGCAGCTTAGAAGGGACAGGGGTCTCACCCCTCCACTTT. It specifies CASSLEGTGVSPLHF.

This chain connects TRBV6-4 to TRBJ2-6; 8 nucleotides match TRBD1. The CDR3 has 17 amino acids. The V segment lost 3 bases and the J segment 0 bases; nucleotides outside the gene matches: 4. Per the germline V gene, CDR1 is MRHNA and CDR2 is SNTAGT. The CDR3 DNA sequence: TGTGCCAGCAGTGAGGGGACAGGACTCTCTGGGGCCAACGTCCTGACTTTC. Translating it yields CASSEGTGLSGANVLTF.

The V call is TRBV18, the J call TRBJ2-5; 10 bases fit TRBD1. V shed 6 bases, J shed 4 bases, and the junction held 5 bases outside the gene matches. The CDR3 consists of 14 residues. Germline loops: CDR1 KGHSH, CDR2 LQKENI. The CDR3, as DNA: TGTGCCAGCTCCAGAAGACAGGGGGCAGAGACCCAGTACTTC. As protein: CASSRRQGAETQYF.

This sequence joins TRBV12-3 or TRBV12-4 and TRBJ2-3; the D gene is possibly TRBD1 (5 bases). The CDR3 runs to 12 residues. V shed 6 bases and J shed 3 bases, with 7 bases lying between them. The CDR3 loop reads CASSSGTDTQYF. In DNA, the CDR3 is TGTGCCAGCAGCTCAGGGACAGATACGCAGTATTTT.

This clone occurred a few times. This chain links TRBV12-3 or TRBV12-4 with TRBJ2-2, with D unclear. The CDR3 loop spans 13 amino acids. V was trimmed by 3 bases and J by 6 bases, leaving 8 bases between them. Written as DNA, the CDR3 is TGTGCCAGCAGTTTCAAAGGAGCCGGGGAGCTGTTTTTT. It yields the protein CASSFKGAGELFF.

The V gene is TRBV13, the J gene TRBJ1-2; 8 positions agree with TRBD1. The V gene's germline CDR1 is PRHDT and CDR2 FYEKMQ (reference sequence). This CDR3 comprises 13 residues. The ends lost 0 bases at V and 8 bases at J; junction bases unmatched: 2. This CDR3 reads CASSLGQGDGYTF. The CDR3 nucleotides are TGTGCCAGCAGCTTAGGACAGGGGGACGGCTACACCTTC.

V usage is TRBV5-1 and J usage is TRBJ1-2; 7 bases align to TRBD1. Germline-derived CDR1 and CDR2 are SGHRS and YFSETQ. The ends lost 3 bases at V and 0 bases at J; junction bases unmatched: 11. The CDR3 extends over 17 amino acids. The CDR3 loop reads CASSSPLGQSANYGYTF. CDR3 sequence (DNA): TGCGCCAGCAGCTCCCCCCTGGGACAGTCAGCTAACTATGGCTACACCTTC.

J is TRBJ1-1 and V is TRBV4-1, with 8 bases fitting TRBD1. Looked up from germline, CDR1 is MGHRA and CDR2 is YSYEKL. There are 13 residues in the CDR3. V trimming: 2 bases; J trimming: 8 bases; junction bases outside the gene matches: 4. In DNA form, the CDR3 reads TGCGCCAGCAGCCAACCCAGGGGGCCAGAAGCTTTCTTT. Translated, it gives CASSQPRGPEAFF.

The chain links TRBV11-2 to TRBJ2-5; the D gene is possibly TRBD2 (5 bases). V shed 3 bases and J shed 0 bases, with 5 bases lying between them. The CDR3 consists of 13 residues. The germline gives CDR1 SGHAT, CDR2 FQNNGV. This chain's CDR3 is CASSLDYQETQYF. For the CDR3, the DNA is TGTGCCAGCAGCTTGGACTACCAAGAGACCCAGTACTTC.

The chain recombines TRBV7-8 with TRBJ1-1; TRBD1 matches 7 bases. This CDR3 contains 13 residues. Germline V CDR1 and CDR2: SGHVS, FQNEAQ. Losses at the gene ends were 2 bases for V and 7 bases for J; bases not matched to a gene: 4. The CDR3 loop is CASSLNRGSEAFF. The CDR3, as DNA: TGTGCCAGCAGCTTAAACAGGGGCAGTGAAGCTTTCTTT.

CDR3 bases: TGTGCCAGCAGCCAAGATCTAGACAGCAACTACGAGCAGTACTTC. Translation gives CASSQDLDSNYEQYF. The V call is TRBV3-1 (or the pseudogene TRBV3-2), the J call TRBJ2-7, with TRBD1 as a possible D gene (5 bases). CDR3 length equals 15 residues. Germline V gene lookup returns CDR1 LGHDT and CDR2 YNNKEL (reference sequence). Trimming removed 0 bases from V and 3 bases from J, with 12 bases in between.

The chain joins TRBV6-4 to TRBJ2-3; 9 bases map to TRBD2. The CDR3 has 15 amino acids. Losses at the gene ends were 4 bases for V and 6 bases for J; bases not matched to a gene: 8. Looked up from germline, CDR1 is MRHNA and CDR2 is SNTAGT. The DNA for the CDR3 is TGTGCCAGCAGTGCCCAAGGGACTAGCAGGGATACGCAGTATTTT. Its protein is CASSAQGTSRDTQYF.

The chain employs TRBV6-5 and TRBJ1-2, with no clear D. This CDR3 comprises 15 residues. The V end lost 2 bases, the J end lost 7 bases, and 17 bases lay between the germline ends. Per the germline V gene, CDR1 is MNHEY and CDR2 is SVGAGI. The CDR3 sequence: CASSYNRPGGSGYTF. CDR3 nucleotides: TGTGCCAGCAGTTACAACCGTCCGGGAGGTAGTGGCTACACCTTC.

Comment on this clone: Other DNA sequences within the sample encode an identical CDR3. The gene calls are TRBV6-5 and TRBJ1-1; 9 bases are a match to TRBD1. Looked up from germline, CDR1 is MNHEY and CDR2 is SVGAGI. V shed 6 bases, J shed 4 bases, and the junction held 3 bases outside the gene matches. The CDR3 runs 13 residues. The chain's CDR3 is CASSRGQGTEAFF. CDR3 nucleotides: TGTGCCAGCAGCCGGGGACAGGGCACTGAAGCTTTCTTT.

This chain uses TRBV5-1 with TRBJ1-2; D unclear. The CDR3 consists of 13 residues. Germline CDR1 is SGHRS and CDR2 is YFSETQ. Trimming cost V 4 bases and J 6 bases, with 13 bases left between them. The DNA for the CDR3 is TGCGCCAGCAGCCCGACTCTCGGGGATGGCTACACCTTC. It encodes CASSPTLGDGYTF.

The V gene is TRBV6-6, the J gene TRBJ2-7, with D tentatively TRBD1 (5 bases). This CDR3 is 14 amino acids long. The germline V gene has CDR1 MNHNY and CDR2 SVGAGI (reference sequence). V was cut by 7 bases and J by 5 bases, with 18 bases left in between. In DNA form, the CDR3 reads TGTGCCAGCACCTTAAGTCAGGGCTTACACGAGCAGTACTTC. It yields the protein CASTLSQGLHEQYF.

The rearrangement links TRBV9 to TRBJ2-1, with D perhaps TRBD2 (6 bases). V was shortened by 0 bases and J by 2 bases, with 9 bases between the two germline ends. The germline gives CDR1 SGDLS, CDR2 YYNGEE. The CDR3 has 15 residues. CDR3 bases: TGTGCCAGCAGCGTAGGCGGGGTAGCCTACAATGAGCAGTTCTTC. This codes for CASSVGGVAYNEQFF.

The genes are TRBV29-1 and TRBJ1-4, with 11 positions matching TRBD1. The CDR3 consists of 13 residues. J lost 8 bases, V lost 4 bases, and 3 bases had no gene match. Per the germline V gene, CDR1 is SQVTM and CDR2 is ANQGSEA. CDR3 residues: CSVAGQGGEKLFF. In DNA form, the CDR3 reads TGCAGCGTTGCGGGACAGGGGGGGGAAAAACTGTTTTTT.

This clone was counted only a few times. The chain combines TRBV5-1 with TRBJ2-1; 15 positions agree with TRBD2. The CDR3 loop spans 19 amino acids. The germline gives CDR1 SGHRS, CDR2 YFSETQ. J was trimmed by 7 bases and V by 2 bases; bases with no gene match: 13. The CDR3 DNA sequence: TGCGCCAGCAGCTTTGAAGGAAGGAGGACTAGCGGGAGGGTGAATGAGCAGTTCTTC. This sequence encodes CASSFEGRRTSGRVNEQFF.

The rearrangement uses TRBV29-1 and TRBJ1-1; 9 bases map to TRBD1. CDR3 length: 13 amino acids. The V gene end was trimmed by 7 bases and the J gene end by 1 base; junction bases not matched to a gene: 4. CDR1 and CDR2 from the germline V gene are SQVTM and ANQGSEA. CDR3 residues: CSASDRGNTEAFF. The DNA of the CDR3 is TGCAGCGCCTCGGACAGGGGGAACACTGAAGCTTTCTTT.

The chain has TRBV9 and TRBJ2-1; 7 positions match TRBD2. Trimming removed 2 bases from V and 1 base from J; junction bases left unmatched: 9. Per germline, CDR1 SGDLS and CDR2 YYNGEE. This CDR3 has 17 amino acids. The CDR3 protein is CASSVGGLGRSYNEQFF. The CDR3 nucleotides are TGTGCCAGCAGCGTGGGGGGGTTAGGGCGGTCCTACAATGAGCAGTTCTTC.